A single TCR beta chain is shown here with its context. The source of the sample is a study of blood T cell repertoires in COVID-19. The CDR3 runs 15 residues. Trimming took 3 bases from V and 4 from J; bases not matched to a gene: 3. The germline gives CDR1 MGHDK, CDR2 SYGVNS. Libraries were prepared by immunoSEQ multiplex PCR; TCRdb keeps only in-frame clonotypes and omits some of them. The table includes under 250,000 clones, 80% detected once. The V call is TRBV25-1, the J call TRBJ2-6; 7 nucleotides align to TRBD1. The specimen was PBMCs or T cells enriched from blood (not recorded which). This TCR was sampled from a man aged 25 to 45 with acute COVID-19. The CDR3 nucleotides are TGTGCCAGCAGTGATAAGGGGGCAGGGGCCAACGTCCTGACTTTC. Protein: CASSDKGAGANVLTF.